These T cell receptor beta chains were read from a single sample in a study of cytomegalovirus exposure and HLA in healthy donors. Clones were sequenced by immunoSEQ multiplex PCR, and TCRdb holds only the in-frame ones, with some missing. Of under 150,000 clones detected, around 66% appear once; the ten largest clones hold about 8.5%. Sequenced material: PBMCs. These receptors all stem from a man aged 18 to 29 in good health and CMV-seropositive. Each CDR3 is given with its conserved first and last residue. The order of the fields is D gene, clone size, J gene, V gene, CDR3 DNA, CDR3 protein. A D gene is named only where the DNA matches it firmly. Size is stated for part of the rows, as once, few or many counts, or as a class when the clone is expanded.

.	.	TRBJ1-6	TRBV2	TGTGCCAGCAGACGAACAGGCTCCTATAATTCACCCCTCCACTTT	CASRRTGSYNSPLHF
TRBD1	.	TRBJ1-6	TRBV5-1	TGCGCCAGCAGCTTCACCGGGACAGGGTTGTTGACCCTCCACTTT	CASSFTGTGLLTLHF
.	.	TRBJ2-3	TRBV6-5	TGTGCCAGCAGATTTCAGGGAAGCACAGATACGCAGTATTTT	CASRFQGSTDTQYF
TRBD2	.	TRBJ2-1	TRBV6-1	TGTGCCAGCAGCGCGGCGGGGGGGCCATGGAATGAGCAGTTCTTC	CASSAAGGPWNEQFF
TRBD2	.	TRBJ2-7	TRBV5-1	TGCGCCAGCAGCGCTGGGACTAGCGGATCCTACGAGCAGTACTTC	CASSAGTSGSYEQYF
TRBD2	few	TRBJ2-2	TRBV5-1	TGCGCCAGCAGCTTGACTAGCGGGGGGGCCGGGGAGCTGTTTTTT	CASSLTSGGAGELFF
TRBD1	.	TRBJ1-2	TRBV27	TGTGCCAGCAGTGCCGACAGGGTCTATGGCTACACCTTC	CASSADRVYGYTF
.	.	TRBJ1-5	TRBV7-6	TGTGCCAGCAGCTCAGGGGTGAGCAATCAGCCCCAGCATTTT	CASSSGVSNQPQHF
.	.	TRBJ2-2	TRBV10-1	TGCGCCAAGGTACCCCGACAGGATTTGACCGGGGAGCTGTTTTTT	CAKVPRQDLTGELFF
TRBD2	.	TRBJ2-1	TRBV18	TGTGCCAGCTCACCTGTGGCTAGCGGGGGGGATTACAATGAGCAGTTCTTC	CASSPVASGGDYNEQFF
.	.	TRBJ1-1	TRBV6-1	TGTGCCAGCAGTGTGTCAGGTCTATACGCTGAAGCTTTCTTT	CASSVSGLYAEAFF
TRBD1	.	TRBJ2-5	TRBV27	TGTGCCAGCAGTCCCGGGACAGTCTGGGAGACCCAGTACTTC	CASSPGTVWETQYF
.	few	TRBJ2-3	TRBV29-1	TGCAGCGTAATTACAGGGAGCCTCAAGGCAGATTCCTATTTT	CSVITGSLKADSYF
.	.	TRBJ2-2	TRBV5-1	TGCGCCAGCAGCTTGGGTCATAGCAGCACCGGGGAGCTGTTTTTT	CASSLGHSSTGELFF
TRBD1	few	TRBJ1-2	TRBV28	TGTGCCAGCGGTAGTCCAAGAGGGGACAGGGGGCGAGGCTACACCTTC	CASGSPRGDRGRGYTF
TRBD1	.	TRBJ2-2	TRBV13	TGTGCCAGCAGCTTCCGGACAGGGGTAAACACCGGGGAGCTGTTTTTT	CASSFRTGVNTGELFF
TRBD2	.	TRBJ2-3	TRBV6-6	TGTGCCAGCACCCAACGGGGGGGGGCCGCGGGAGATACGCAGTATTTT	CASTQRGGAAGDTQYF
TRBD2	.	TRBJ2-1	TRBV7-2	TGTGCCAGCAGCCGCGGGGGGGAAGCGTACAATGAGCAGTTCTTC	CASSRGGEAYNEQFF
TRBD1	.	TRBJ2-6	TRBV28	TGTGCCAGCAGTATAGCGGGACAGGGGTACGGGGCCAACGTCCTGACTTTC	CASSIAGQGYGANVLTF
TRBD2	.	TRBJ2-1	TRBV5-1	TGCGCCAGCAGCTTGGCCCCAACAGGCGGGGGTTCCTACAATGAGCAGTTCTTC	CASSLAPTGGGSYNEQFF
.	once	TRBJ1-1	TRBV19	TGTGCCAGTAGTATGTCGTGGGACACCCCTGAAGCTTTCTTT	CASSMSWDTPEAFF
TRBD1	.	TRBJ1-4	TRBV5-1	TGCGCCAGCAGCGTACGGGACAGGCCCACCCTTGGAAAACTGTTTTTT	CASSVRDRPTLGKLFF
.	.	TRBJ2-1	TRBV11-3	TGTGCCAGCAGCTTGTTGGGGGGGCCTCTCAATGAGCAGTTCTTC	CASSLLGGPLNEQFF
TRBD1	.	TRBJ2-2	TRBV6-5	TGTGCCAGCACCACCGGGACAGCGAACACCGGGGAGCTGTTTTTT	CASTTGTANTGELFF
TRBD2	.	TRBJ2-3	TRBV18	TGTGCCAGCTCACCATTGTCAGGAGAACTAGCGGGGACCGATACGCAGTATTTT	CASSPLSGELAGTDTQYF
.	many	TRBJ1-5	TRBV6-1	TGTGCCAGCAGTTGGGGACATCGGCCCCAGCATTTT	CASSWGHRPQHF
.	.	TRBJ1-5	TRBV19	TGTGCCAGTAGTATGATGGACAGAGGGCGCTTCAGCCCCCAGCATTTT	CASSMMDRGRFSPQHF
TRBD1	once	TRBJ1-2	TRBV11-3	TGTGCCAGCAGCTGGGGACAGGGGATAAGCTACACCTTC	CASSWGQGISYTF
.	.	TRBJ1-2	TRBV7-9	TGTGCCAGCAGCTTGGTAGACACCTATAATGGCTACACCTTC	CASSLVDTYNGYTF
.	.	TRBJ1-2	TRBV5-4	TGTGCCAGCAGCTCAGAAGACAGTTGTGGCTACACCTTC	CASSSEDSCGYTF
TRBD1	few	TRBJ1-2	TRBV5-1	TGCGCCAGCAGCTTGGGAGGACAGGGGTACGGCTACACCTTC	CASSLGGQGYGYTF
.	few	TRBJ2-2	TRBV5-6	TGTGCCAGCAGCGACAGTGTCTGGTCCTCCGGGGAGCTGTTTTTT	CASSDSVWSSGELFF
.	.	TRBJ1-3	TRBV6-1	TGTGCCAGCAGTGAAGGCTATTTGGGGGGCTCTGGAAACACCATATATTTT	CASSEGYLGGSGNTIYF
TRBD1	.	TRBJ1-2	TRBV29-1	TGCAGCGTGGGACAGGGGGCAGGCTACACCTTC	CSVGQGAGYTF
TRBD1	once	TRBJ2-7	TRBV30	TGTGCCTGGAGTGGGACAGGGACCTACGAGCAGTACTTC	CAWSGTGTYEQYF
.	.	TRBJ2-3	TRBV28	TGTGCCAGCAGCCGTACTAGCACAGATACGCAGTATTTT	CASSRTSTDTQYF
.	.	TRBJ2-2	TRBV11-2	TGTGCCAGCAGCTTTAGTGGCAGGGGATTACCCGGGGAGCTGTTTTTT	CASSFSGRGLPGELFF
TRBD1	.	TRBJ2-5	TRBV2	TGTGCCAGCAGTGAAAAGCAGGGGGCATCCCAAGAGACCCAGTACTTC	CASSEKQGASQETQYF
TRBD1	.	TRBJ1-5	TRBV28	TGTGCCAGCAGCCTGACAGGGCTCAGCAATCAGCCCCAGCATTTT	CASSLTGLSNQPQHF
TRBD1	.	TRBJ2-2	TRBV2	TGTGCCAGCAGTGTTACAGGGGAGTTCGGGGAGCTGTTTTTT	CASSVTGEFGELFF
.	.	TRBJ2-1	TRBV6-5	TGTGCCAGCAGTTACTCAATCGACAATGAGCAGTTCTTC	CASSYSIDNEQFF
.	medium-sized	TRBJ1-3	TRBV11-2	TGTGCCAGCAGCGAGACAGTTTATGGCTCTGGAAACACCATATATTTT	CASSETVYGSGNTIYF
TRBD2	.	TRBJ2-7	TRBV9	TGTGCCAGCAGCCCACGGAAAGGACTAGCGGTGCCCTACGAGCAGTACTTC	CASSPRKGLAVPYEQYF